One and the same sample provided the 27 T cell receptor beta chains below, sequenced in a study of PD-1 blockade in classical Hodgkin lymphoma (dated by TCRdb to 2018 to 2021). Library construction relied on the immunoSEQ multiplex PCR assay. TCRdb retrieved this table from immuneACCESS and kept in-frame rearrangements only. Not all clones are present; in checked studies, unresolved V genes account for under half, and no reason is known for the remainder. The sample data list roughly 42,000 clones, and approximately 71% of these were observed just once. Approximately 3% of the sample rests with the top ten. Read against the paper, the sample's time point label means: cycle 1 day 1 (C1D1), immediately before nivolumab initiation. Relapse after autologous stem cell transplantation had occurred in all trial patients, and cohorts A, B and C were distinguished by prior brentuximab vedotin exposure. The sequencing here drew on peripheral blood mononuclear cells (PBMCs), taken at baseline. The receptors shown here come from a human donor with classical Hodgkin lymphoma.

CDR3 in DNA: TGTGCCAGCAGCTGGGGAGGCGATGAGCAGTTCTTC. Encoded protein: CASSWGGDEQFF. The genes are TRBV7-3 and TRBJ2-1; D is perhaps TRBD2 (6 bases). Per germline, CDR1 SGHTA and CDR2 FQGTGA. Deletions cut 4 bases from V and 8 bases from J, with 9 bases between. The CDR3 sequence is 12 residues long.

CDR3 in amino acids: CASSLGPSSYNSPLHF. The CDR3 coding sequence is TGCGCCAGCAGCTTGGGACCGAGCTCCTATAATTCACCCCTCCACTTT. The chain combines TRBV5-1 with TRBJ1-6, with unresolved D. Deletions cut 0 bases from V and 0 bases from J, with 7 bases between. The CDR3 has 16 amino acids. Germline V gene lookup returns CDR1 SGHRS and CDR2 YFSETQ.

The V gene is TRBV7-6, the J gene TRBJ1-1; D is perhaps TRBD1 (5 bases). The CDR3 extends over 11 amino acids. In germline, CDR1 is SGHVS, CDR2 FNYEAQ. The V end lost 4 bases, the J end lost 11 bases, and 11 bases lay between the germline ends. CDR3 protein: CASSSGKRAFF. CDR3 DNA: TGTGCCAGCAGCTCAGGGAAGAGGGCTTTCTTT.

The chain employs TRBV7-3 and TRBJ2-7; TRBD2 matches 7 bases. Trimming took 6 bases from V and 3 from J; bases not matched to a gene: 5. Germline V CDR1 and CDR2: SGHTA, FQGTGA. The CDR3 loop spans 13 amino acids. The CDR3 is CASRNTGGYEQYF. The DNA for the CDR3 is TGTGCCAGCAGGAATACGGGGGGCTACGAGCAGTACTTC.

In this sample, this clone turned up once. The V and J genes are TRBV6-5 and TRBJ2-1, with D uncertain. Trimming took 2 bases from V and 7 from J, leaving 12 bases between them. The CDR3 loop spans 14 amino acids. Germline V gene lookup returns CDR1 MNHEY and CDR2 SVGAGI. The DNA for the CDR3 is TGTGCCAGCAGTTACGGGTCGCACCGGAATGAGCAGTTCTTC. Translation gives CASSYGSHRNEQFF.

The CDR3 here is CASSQWWASGVLGANEQFF. The DNA of the CDR3 is TGTGCCAGCAGCCAATGGTGGGCTAGCGGGGTCCTGGGGGCCAATGAGCAGTTCTTC. The rearrangement joins TRBV5-4 to TRBJ2-1, with TRBD2 matching over 9 bases. Trimming removed 4 bases from V and 6 bases from J; junction bases left unmatched: 20. The V gene's germline CDR1 is SGHNT and CDR2 YYREEE (reference sequence). The CDR3 is 19 residues long.

This clone appeared once. This rearrangement joins TRBV11-2 to TRBJ2-1; either TRBD1 or TRBD2 may fit D (6 bases each). CDR1 and CDR2 (germline): SGHAT, FQNNGV. The CDR3 loop spans 16 amino acids. Trimming took off 1 base at V and 9 bases at J, with 19 bases between the two ends. Here the CDR3 reads CASSLGKGDLFGEQFF. The CDR3 coding sequence is TGTGCCAGCAGCTTAGGAAAGGGGGACTTATTCGGTGAGCAGTTCTTC.

The V call is TRBV9, the J call TRBJ2-3; 9 positions match TRBD2. The ends lost 4 bases at V and 2 bases at J; junction bases unmatched: 11. The CDR3 runs 17 residues. CDR1 and CDR2 from the germline V gene are SGDLS and YYNGEE. CDR3 sequence reads: CASSYAGGKTPTDTQYF. The CDR3 DNA sequence: TGTGCCAGCAGCTATGCGGGAGGGAAGACTCCCACAGATACGCAGTATTTT.

Sample share makes this clone medium-sized. The gene calls are TRBV30 and TRBJ1-1; D call uncertain. V was clipped by 0 bases and J by 0 bases, with 5 bases between them. Germline V gives CDR1 GTSNPN, CDR2 SVGIG (reference sequence). This CDR3 has 13 amino acids. In DNA form, the CDR3 reads TGTGCCTGGAGTGTACTTATGAACACTGAAGCTTTCTTT. It yields the protein CAWSVLMNTEAFF.

This clone was found once. The V and J genes are TRBV4-1 and TRBJ2-7; possibly TRBD2 for D (5 bases). V was pared by 4 bases and J by 3 bases, with 10 bases between. CDR1 and CDR2 from the germline V gene are MGHRA and YSYEKL. This CDR3 spans 13 amino acids. In nucleotides, the CDR3 is TGCGCCAGCAGCCCCGAGGGTAACTACGAGCAGTACTTC. It encodes CASSPEGNYEQYF.

The chain links TRBV18 to TRBJ2-2; the D is unclear. The CDR3 extends over 14 amino acids. From germline, CDR1 is KGHSH and CDR2 LQKENI. Trimming pared 1 base from V and 6 bases from J, leaving 9 bases between. CDR3 sequence (DNA): TGTGCCAGCTCACCACGCTTGGGGTCCGGGGAGCTGTTTTTT. The encoded protein is CASSPRLGSGELFF.

The chain has TRBV10-2 and TRBJ2-5; D is unclear. V lost 3 bases, J lost 0 bases, and 11 bases lay in between. The CDR3 has 15 amino acids. Germline-derived CDR1 and CDR2 are WSHSY and SAAADI. The CDR3 bases are TGCGCCAGCAGTGAAATTGAACGGAACCAAGAGACCCAGTACTTC. Protein: CASSEIERNQETQYF.

The rearrangement links TRBV27 to TRBJ2-3; 8 bases line up with TRBD2. Per the germline V gene, CDR1 is MNHEY and CDR2 is SMNVEV (reference sequence). The CDR3 sequence is 16 residues long. J gave up 6 bases and V 1 base, and 9 bases lay outside the gene matches. The CDR3 reads CASSLWSGGTTDTQYF. The CDR3 region has the DNA TGTGCCAGCAGTTTATGGAGCGGGGGAACCACGGATACGCAGTATTTT.

This clone was observed a few times. V usage is TRBV4-3 and J usage is TRBJ1-1, with D maybe TRBD1 (5 bases). V was shortened by 0 bases and J by 2 bases, with 16 bases between the two germline ends. The CDR3 runs 17 residues. Germline assignment: CDR1 LGHNA and CDR2 YSLEER. The CDR3 DNA is TGCGCCAGCAGCCAAGATCGAGGAGCGGGGGTAAACACTGAAGCTTTCTTT. It specifies CASSQDRGAGVNTEAFF.

This clone was recorded a few times. V and J are TRBV19 and TRBJ1-1; possibly TRBD1 for D (6 bases). CDR3 length: 14 residues. In germline, CDR1 is LNHDA, CDR2 SQIVND (reference sequence). The germline V and J ends were trimmed by 5 bases and 3 bases, with 13 bases remaining between them. CDR3 protein: CASSREGEYTEAFF. The CDR3 DNA follows: TGTGCCAGTAGTCGAGAGGGGGAGTACACTGAAGCTTTCTTT.

This clone has just a few counts. The rearrangement joins TRBV6-5 to TRBJ2-1; D remains unclear. From germline, CDR1 is MNHEY and CDR2 SVGAGI. The germline V and J ends were trimmed by 2 bases and 8 bases, with 19 bases remaining between them. The CDR3 covers 16 residues. CDR3 bases: TGTGCCAGCAGTTACGATTTGATAGCTAGTCCGGATGAGCAGTTCTTC. Amino acid sequence: CASSYDLIASPDEQFF.

This clone was seen more than once but under ten times. CDR3 coding DNA: TGCGCCAGCAGCCAAGATGAGGGGAGCTCCTACAATGAGCAGTTCTTC. This codes for CASSQDEGSSYNEQFF. V and J are TRBV4-3 and TRBJ2-1, with D perhaps matching TRBD1 or TRBD2 (5 bases each). CDR1 LGHNA and CDR2 YSLEER come from the germline V gene. The CDR3 spans 16 residues. V was trimmed by 0 bases and J by 0 bases, leaving 9 bases between them.

This chain joins TRBV4-1 and TRBJ2-5; tentatively, D is TRBD2 (5 bases). The CDR3 runs 15 residues. V was trimmed by 1 base and J by 1 base, leaving 10 bases between them. Germline assignment: CDR1 MGHRA and CDR2 YSYEKL. The DNA for the CDR3 is TGCGCCAGCAGCCAAGGGGCGGGTACCCAAGAGACCCAGTACTTC. Encoded protein: CASSQGAGTQETQYF.

The chain joins TRBV9 to TRBJ2-1, with D possibly TRBD1 on 6 matching bases. The germline CDR1 and CDR2 sequences are SGDLS and YYNGEE. Trimming removed 4 bases at V and 9 bases at J, with 14 bases between. There are 13 residues in the CDR3. The CDR3 region has the DNA TGTGCCAGCAGCCCTCAGGGGTCCCCTGAGCAGTTCTTC. The encoded protein is CASSPQGSPEQFF. The full variable domain, completed using reference TRBV9 and TRBJ2-1, is DSGVTQTPKHLITATGQRVTLRCSPRSGDLSVYWYQQSLDQGLQFLIQYYNGEERAKGNILERFSAQQFPDLHSELNLSSLELGDSALYFCASSPQGSPEQFFGPGTRLTVL.

The rearrangement uses TRBV7-8 and TRBJ2-2; 12 bases match TRBD2. Germline V lookup: CDR1 SGHVS, CDR2 FQNEAQ. Trimming cost V 4 bases and J 4 bases; bases outside gene matches: 16. The CDR3 loop spans 20 amino acids. CDR3 DNA: TGTGCCAGCAGCTCCATAACCTTGGAGAGACTAGCGGGAGCCACCGGGGAGCTGTTTTTT. This encodes CASSSITLERLAGATGELFF.

V usage is TRBV6-5 and J usage is TRBJ1-1; 10 nucleotides match TRBD1. The length of the CDR3 is 14 residues. Germline trimming cut 10 bases from V and 4 bases from J; bases unmatched to any gene: 9. Germline V gene sequence: CDR1 MNHEY, CDR2 SVGAGI. The CDR3 DNA follows: TGTGCCACCGGGGACAGGGGACGCGGCACTGAAGCTTTCTTT. It encodes CATGDRGRGTEAFF.

The chain carries TRBV7-9 and TRBJ2-3; no reliable D call. Per the germline V gene, CDR1 is SEHNR and CDR2 is FQNEAQ (reference sequence). The V end lost 1 base, the J end lost 2 bases, and 7 bases lay between the germline ends. The CDR3 is made up of 14 amino acids. The CDR3 DNA sequence: TGTGCCAGCAGCTTAGGGGAATACACAGATACGCAGTATTTT. Encoded protein: CASSLGEYTDTQYF. The full variable domain, with the rest looked up from reference TRBV7-9 and TRBJ2-3, is DTGVSQNPRHKITKRGQNVTFRCDPISEHNRLYWYRQTLGQGPEFLTYFQNEAQLEKSRLLSDRFSAERPKGSFSTLEIQRTEQGDSAMYLCASSLGEYTDTQYFGPGTRLTVL.

The chain uses TRBV5-1 and TRBJ1-3; the D is unclear. Germline V gene lookup returns CDR1 SGHRS and CDR2 YFSETQ. The CDR3 has 16 amino acids. V was shortened by 0 bases and J by 0 bases, with 10 bases between the two germline ends. In nucleotides, the CDR3 is TGCGCCAGCAGCTTGGGTGTGGGCTTCTCTGGAAACACCATATATTTT. Amino acid sequence: CASSLGVGFSGNTIYF.

This clone was detected only once. CDR3 DNA sequence: TGTGCCAGCAGCTTGGGTTCGCAGACGGGGCAGCCCCAGCATTTT. It yields the protein CASSLGSQTGQPQHF. This chain joins TRBV7-9 and TRBJ1-5; no clear D. V shed 3 bases and J shed 7 bases, with 16 bases lying between them. CDR1 SEHNR and CDR2 FQNEAQ come from the germline V gene (reference sequence). The CDR3 is 15 residues long.

The rearrangement joins TRBV27 to TRBJ2-5, with 8 bases identical to TRBD2. V lost 6 bases, J lost 5 bases, and 8 bases stayed unmatched. This CDR3 is 14 amino acids long. The V gene's germline CDR1 is MNHEY and CDR2 SMNVEV (reference sequence). CDR3 loop: CASRGAGARETQYF. As DNA, the CDR3 is TGTGCCAGCAGGGGAGCGGGAGCGCGCGAGACCCAGTACTTC.

J is TRBJ1-3 and V is TRBV7-9, with TRBD1 identical over 9 bases. The CDR3 is made up of 15 amino acids. Germline loops: CDR1 SEHNR, CDR2 FQNEAQ (reference sequence). V lost 1 base and J lost 7; bases outside the gene matches: 5. DNA of the CDR3: TGTGCCAGCAGCTTAGTCCACAGGGGGCATAACACCATATATTTT. It yields the protein CASSLVHRGHNTIYF. Full variable domain (missing parts from reference TRBV7-9 and TRBJ1-3): DTGVSQNPRHKITKRGQNVTFRCDPISEHNRLYWYRQTLGQGPEFLTYFQNEAQLEKSRLLSDRFSAERPKGSFSTLEIQRTEQGDSAMYLCASSLVHRGHNTIYFGEGSWLTVV.

The chain has TRBV7-2 and TRBJ2-3; 11 nucleotides match TRBD2. The CDR3 covers 16 residues. The trim removed 3 bases at V and 8 bases at J, leaving 10 bases unmatched. CDR1 and CDR2 from the germline V gene are SGHTA and FQGNSA. CDR3 nucleotides: TGTGCCAGCAGCTTGGGGCTCCTAGCGGGGGGAGGTACGCAGTATTTT. Translation: CASSLGLLAGGGTQYF.